One sample yielded the 6 T cell receptor beta chains listed below, sequenced in a study of blood T cell repertoires in COVID-19. Here immunoSEQ multiplex PCR was the method, and the copy in TCRdb shows in-frame clones only, minus some. The repertoire holds approximately 97,000 clones, with 90% as singletons. The material sequenced was peripheral blood. These receptors originate from a man aged 55-75 years with acute or convalescent COVID-19.

The chain combines TRBV6-6 with TRBJ1-5, with D uncertain. The CDR3 is 11 amino acids. Trimming took off 4 bases at V and 9 bases at J, with 7 bases between the two ends. Germline CDR1 reads MNHNY; CDR2 reads SVGAGI (reference sequence). CDR3 residues: CASSLTGPQHF. The DNA of the CDR3 is TGTGCCAGCAGTTTAACGGGGCCCCAGCATTTT.

V gene TRBV11-3 combines with J gene TRBJ2-1; maybe TRBD1 (5 bases). V was cut by 1 base and J by 7 bases, with 14 bases left in between. The CDR3 is made up of 15 amino acids. Per the germline V gene, CDR1 is SGHNT and CDR2 is YENEEA. The CDR3 sequence is CASSLGRAPGNEQFF. The CDR3 bases are TGTGCCAGCAGCTTAGGCAGGGCCCCTGGGAATGAGCAGTTCTTC.

This chain connects TRBV2 to TRBJ2-2, with D tentatively TRBD1 (5 bases). Germline V gene sequence: CDR1 SNHLY, CDR2 FYNNEI. Trimming took off 2 bases at V and 4 bases at J, with 8 bases between the two ends. The CDR3 extends over 14 amino acids. For the CDR3, the DNA is TGTGCCAGCAGTGAATTGACAGTCACCGGGGAGCTGTTTTTT. Its translation: CASSELTVTGELFF.

The chain has TRBV29-1 and TRBJ1-1; D is perhaps TRBD1 (6 bases). V shed 0 bases and J shed 0 bases, with 14 bases lying between them. Germline V gives CDR1 SQVTM, CDR2 ANQGSEA. The CDR3 consists of 16 residues. As DNA, the CDR3 is TGCAGCGTTGAAGATCTTCGGACAGAGTTGAACACTGAAGCTTTCTTT. It encodes CSVEDLRTELNTEAFF. Complete variable domain (other parts from reference TRBV29-1 and TRBJ1-1): SAVISQKPSRDICQRGTSLTIQCQVDSQVTMMFWYRQQPGQSLTLIATANQGSEATYESGFVIDKFPISRPNLTFSTLTVSNMSPEDSSIYLCSVEDLRTELNTEAFFGQGTRLTVV.

The chain is built from TRBV5-1 and TRBJ2-2; D remains unclear. V was shortened by 4 bases and J by 1 base, with 14 bases between the two germline ends. The CDR3 has 16 residues. CDR1 and CDR2 from the germline V gene are SGHRS and YFSETQ. DNA of the CDR3: TGCGCCAGCAGCGCCGGTGGCGGTCAGAACACCGGGGAGCTGTTTTTT. It encodes CASSAGGGQNTGELFF.

The sample holds one count of this clone. The rearrangement uses TRBV4-1 and TRBJ1-2; 8 nucleotides line up with TRBD1. Germline loops: CDR1 MGHRA, CDR2 YSYEKL. The CDR3 totals 17 residues. Trimming cost V 5 bases and J 4 bases; bases outside gene matches: 15. The CDR3 region is CASSFPKGTGPVYGYTF. DNA of the CDR3: TGCGCCAGCAGCTTTCCGAAGGGGACAGGCCCGGTCTATGGCTACACCTTC.